This T cell receptor (beta chain) originates from a study of shared clonotypes between healthy human individuals. It was CD45RO-negative cells, positively selected for CCR7, that made up naive CD8 cells, with terminally differentiated effector memory CD45RA+ cells excluded. V was pared by 5 bases and J by 5 bases, with 6 bases of the junction left unmatched. Germline CDR1 SEHNR, CDR2 FQNEAQ (reference sequence). The CDR3 contains 13 residues. Sequenced by immunoSEQ multiplex PCR; TCRdb stores in-frame clones only, minus some. The top ten clones hold around 1.8% of a sample with about 2.2 million clones, about 93% of them seen once.

The sequence derives from a man between 18 and 35 years old in good health. Some clones in this sample may be carry-over from other donors' samples. The genes are TRBV7-9 and TRBJ2-7, with 7 positions matching TRBD1. The sequenced sample consisted of naive CD8+ T cells from PBMCs. In nucleotides, the CDR3 is TGTGCCAGCAGCAACGAGGGGGCCCACGAGCAGTACTTC. This translates into CASSNEGAHEQYF.